This T cell receptor beta chain was obtained from a study of blood T cell repertoires in COVID-19. At the level of the study: The cDNA or gDNA used as material had been derived from T cells, B-cell-depleted T cells, or PBMCs.

The CDR3 is made up of 17 amino acids. V was clipped by 0 bases and J by 2 bases; unmatched bases: 8. The germline CDR1 and CDR2 sequences are SGDLS and YYNGEE. The protocol was immunoSEQ multiplex PCR, while the TCRdb copy is restricted to in-frame clones and leaves out a portion. Of some 250,000 clones listed, about 80% were seen once; the top ten hold around 4%. This sequence originates from a man aged 50 or older with active or convalescent COVID-19. Sequenced material: peripheral blood. This chain joins TRBV9 and TRBJ2-3; 8 nucleotides agree with TRBD2. CDR3: CASSVGRAGGPTDTQYF. The CDR3, as DNA: TGTGCCAGCAGCGTAGGTAGGGCGGGGGGACCCACAGATACGCAGTATTTT. Combining the CDR3 with reference TRBV9 and TRBJ2-3 gives the whole variable domain DSGVTQTPKHLITATGQRVTLRCSPRSGDLSVYWYQQSLDQGLQFLIQYYNGEERAKGNILERFSAQQFPDLHSELNLSSLELGDSALYFCASSVGRAGGPTDTQYFGPGTRLTVL.